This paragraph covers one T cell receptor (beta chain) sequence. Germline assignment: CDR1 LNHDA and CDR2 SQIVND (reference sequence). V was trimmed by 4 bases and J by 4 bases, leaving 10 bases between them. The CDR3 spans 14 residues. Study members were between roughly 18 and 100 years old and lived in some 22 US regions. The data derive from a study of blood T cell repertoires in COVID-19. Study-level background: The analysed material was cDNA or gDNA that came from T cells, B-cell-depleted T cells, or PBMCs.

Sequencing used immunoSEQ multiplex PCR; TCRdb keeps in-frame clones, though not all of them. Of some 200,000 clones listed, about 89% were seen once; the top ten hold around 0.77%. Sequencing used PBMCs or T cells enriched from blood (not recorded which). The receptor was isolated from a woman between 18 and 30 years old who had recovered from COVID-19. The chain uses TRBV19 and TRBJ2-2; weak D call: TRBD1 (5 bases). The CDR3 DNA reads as TGTGCCAGTAGTAAGGGGTTCGGCACCGGGGAGCTGTTTTTT. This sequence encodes CASSKGFGTGELFF.